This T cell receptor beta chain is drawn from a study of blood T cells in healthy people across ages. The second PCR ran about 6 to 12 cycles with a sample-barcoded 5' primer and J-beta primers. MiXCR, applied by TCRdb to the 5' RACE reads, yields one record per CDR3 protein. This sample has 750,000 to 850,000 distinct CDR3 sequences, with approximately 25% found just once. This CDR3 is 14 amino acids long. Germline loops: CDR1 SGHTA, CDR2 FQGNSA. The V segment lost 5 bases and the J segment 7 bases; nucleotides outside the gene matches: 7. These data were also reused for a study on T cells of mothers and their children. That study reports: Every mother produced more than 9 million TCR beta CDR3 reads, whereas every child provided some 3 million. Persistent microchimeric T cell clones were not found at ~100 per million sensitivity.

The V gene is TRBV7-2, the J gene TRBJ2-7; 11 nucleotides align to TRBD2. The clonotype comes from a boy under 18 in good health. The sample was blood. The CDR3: CASSIPGLAEEQYF. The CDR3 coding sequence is TGTGCCAGCAGCATTCCGGGACTAGCGGAGGAGCAGTACTTC.